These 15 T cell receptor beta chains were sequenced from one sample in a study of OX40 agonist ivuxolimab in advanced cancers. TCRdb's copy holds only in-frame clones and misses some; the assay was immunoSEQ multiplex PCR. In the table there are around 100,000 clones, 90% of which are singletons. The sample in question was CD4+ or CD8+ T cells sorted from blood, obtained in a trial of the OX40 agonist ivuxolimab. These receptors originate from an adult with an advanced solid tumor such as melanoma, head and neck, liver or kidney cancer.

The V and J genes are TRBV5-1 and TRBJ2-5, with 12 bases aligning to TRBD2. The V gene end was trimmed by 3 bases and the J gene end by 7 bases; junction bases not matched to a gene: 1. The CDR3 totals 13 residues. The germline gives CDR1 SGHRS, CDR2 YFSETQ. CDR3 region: CASSSGLAGTQYF. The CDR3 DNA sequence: TGCGCCAGCAGCTCGGGACTAGCGGGGACCCAGTACTTC.

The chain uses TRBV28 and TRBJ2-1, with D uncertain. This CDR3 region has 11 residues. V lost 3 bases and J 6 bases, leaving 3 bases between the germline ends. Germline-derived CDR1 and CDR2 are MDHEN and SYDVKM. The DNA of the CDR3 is TGTGCCAGCAGTTTTAGCAATGAGCAGTTCTTC. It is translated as CASSFSNEQFF.

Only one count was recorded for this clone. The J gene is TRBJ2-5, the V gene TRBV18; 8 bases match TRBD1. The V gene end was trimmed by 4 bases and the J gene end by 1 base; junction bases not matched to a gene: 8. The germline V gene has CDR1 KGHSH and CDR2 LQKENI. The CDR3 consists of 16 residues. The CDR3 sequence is CASSRGTGKVQETQYF. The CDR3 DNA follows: TGTGCCAGCTCACGGGGGACAGGCAAAGTCCAAGAGACCCAGTACTTC.

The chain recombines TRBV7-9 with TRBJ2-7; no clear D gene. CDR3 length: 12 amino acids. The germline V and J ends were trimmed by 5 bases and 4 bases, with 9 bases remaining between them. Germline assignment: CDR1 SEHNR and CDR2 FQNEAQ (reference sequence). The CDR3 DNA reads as TGTGCCAGCAGCACCTTGGGGTACGAGCAGTACTTC. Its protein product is CASSTLGYEQYF. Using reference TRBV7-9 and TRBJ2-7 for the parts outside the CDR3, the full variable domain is DTGVSQNPRHKITKRGQNVTFRCDPISEHNRLYWYRQTLGQGPEFLTYFQNEAQLEKSRLLSDRFSAERPKGSFSTLEIQRTEQGDSAMYLCASSTLGYEQYFGPGTRLTVT.

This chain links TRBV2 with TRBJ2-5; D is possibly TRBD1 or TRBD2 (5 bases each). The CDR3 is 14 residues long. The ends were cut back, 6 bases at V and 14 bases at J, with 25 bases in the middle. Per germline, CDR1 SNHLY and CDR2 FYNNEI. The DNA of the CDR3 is TGTGCCAGCAGCCTGACCCCCGACCGGGACCCCTTATACTTC. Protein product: CASSLTPDRDPLYF. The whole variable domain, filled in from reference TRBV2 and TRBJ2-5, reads EPEVTQTPSHQVTQMGQEVILRCVPISNHLYFYWYRQILGQKVEFLVSFYNNEISEKSEIFDDQFSVERPDGSNFTLKIRSTKLEDSAMYFCASSLTPDRDPLYFGPGTRLLVL.

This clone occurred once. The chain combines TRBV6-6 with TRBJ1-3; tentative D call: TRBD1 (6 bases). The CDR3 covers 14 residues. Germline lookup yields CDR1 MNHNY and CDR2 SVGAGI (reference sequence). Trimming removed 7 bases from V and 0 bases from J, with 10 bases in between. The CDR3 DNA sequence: TGTGCCAGCACGGGCAGGGGCTCTGGAAACACCATATATTTT. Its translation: CASTGRGSGNTIYF.

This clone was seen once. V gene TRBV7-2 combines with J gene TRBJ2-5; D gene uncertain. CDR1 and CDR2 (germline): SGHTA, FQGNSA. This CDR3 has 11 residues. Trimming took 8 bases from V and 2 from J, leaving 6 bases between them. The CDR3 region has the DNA TGTGCCAGCGGGTTACAAGAGACCCAGTACTTC. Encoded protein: CASGLQETQYF.

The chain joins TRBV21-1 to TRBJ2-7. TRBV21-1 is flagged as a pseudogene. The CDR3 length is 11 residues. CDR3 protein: CASRKGPPLNF. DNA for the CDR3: TGTGCCAGCAGAAAAGGACCCCCTTTGAACTTC.

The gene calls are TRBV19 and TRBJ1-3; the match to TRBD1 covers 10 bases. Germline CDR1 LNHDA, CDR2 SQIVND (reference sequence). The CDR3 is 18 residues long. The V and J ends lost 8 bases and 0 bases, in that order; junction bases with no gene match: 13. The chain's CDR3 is CASAPGQGRITSGNTIYF. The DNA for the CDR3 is TGTGCCAGTGCCCCGGGACAGGGGCGAATTACCTCTGGAAACACCATATATTTT.

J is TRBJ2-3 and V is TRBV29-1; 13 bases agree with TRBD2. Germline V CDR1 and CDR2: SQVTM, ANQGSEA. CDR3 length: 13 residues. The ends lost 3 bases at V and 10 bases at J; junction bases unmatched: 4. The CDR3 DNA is TGCAGCGTTGAGGGACTAGCGGGATCGGCGCAGTATTTT. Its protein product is CSVEGLAGSAQYF.

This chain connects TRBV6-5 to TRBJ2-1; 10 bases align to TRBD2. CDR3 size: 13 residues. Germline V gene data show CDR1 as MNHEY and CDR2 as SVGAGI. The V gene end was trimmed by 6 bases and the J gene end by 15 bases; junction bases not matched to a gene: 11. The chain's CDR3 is CASSPGVAGGLFF. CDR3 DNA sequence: TGTGCCAGCAGCCCCGGGGTAGCGGGAGGATTGTTCTTC.

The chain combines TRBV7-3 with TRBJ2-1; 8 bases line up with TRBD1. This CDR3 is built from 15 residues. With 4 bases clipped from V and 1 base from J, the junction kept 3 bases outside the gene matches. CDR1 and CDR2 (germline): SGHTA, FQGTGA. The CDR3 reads CASSSRGQSYNEQFF. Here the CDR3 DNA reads TGTGCCAGCAGCTCCAGGGGGCAGTCCTACAATGAGCAGTTCTTC. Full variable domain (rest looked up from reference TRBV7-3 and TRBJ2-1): GAGVSQTPSNKVTEKGKYVELRCDPISGHTALYWYRQSLGQGPEFLIYFQGTGAADDSGLPNDRFFAVRPEGSVSTLKIQRTERGDSAVYLCASSSRGQSYNEQFFGPGTRLTVL.

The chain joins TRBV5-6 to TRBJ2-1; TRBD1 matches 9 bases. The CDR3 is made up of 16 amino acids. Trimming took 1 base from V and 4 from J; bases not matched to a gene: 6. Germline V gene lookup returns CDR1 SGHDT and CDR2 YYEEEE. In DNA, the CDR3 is TGTGCCAGCAGCTTGATAGGACAGGGGCAGTACAATGAGCAGTTCTTC. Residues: CASSLIGQGQYNEQFF.

CDR3 protein: CASSPGMNTEAFF. Here the CDR3 DNA reads TGTGCCAGCAGCCCGGGAATGAACACTGAAGCTTTCTTT. This chain connects TRBV6-5 to TRBJ1-1; D is uncertain. CDR3 length equals 13 residues. Trimming took 6 bases from V and 0 from J, leaving 8 bases between them. Germline assignment: CDR1 MNHEY and CDR2 SVGAGI.

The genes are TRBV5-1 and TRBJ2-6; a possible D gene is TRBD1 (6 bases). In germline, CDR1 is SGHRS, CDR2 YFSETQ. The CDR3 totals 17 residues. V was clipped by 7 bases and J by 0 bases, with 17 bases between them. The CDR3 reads CASRKGVRTSGANVLTF. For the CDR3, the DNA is TGCGCCAGCCGTAAGGGGGTACGCACCTCTGGGGCCAACGTCCTGACTTTC.